This note documents a single T cell receptor beta chain sequence. Its matching antigen is unknown. Given a much more abundant clone one base away, this may be a read error. As the CDR3 is not closed by the conserved phenylalanine or tryptophan, this likely results from a read error. TCRdb recomputed calls from the reads with MiXCR, one row per CDR3 protein. This sample has about 740,000 distinct CDR3 sequences; 35% to 45% occur once, and the top ten carry around 2.8%. These data belong to a study of T cell repertoires in cytomegalovirus infection. Study findings and constraints: Public TCR beta family frequency separated CMV-and-HLA carriers, including in an independent cohort. The ex vivo response showed dominance by HLA-C-restricted CMV-specific TCR beta clonotypes.

V trimming: 1 base; J trimming: 8 bases; junction bases outside the gene matches: 6. Looked up from germline, CDR1 is SGHVS and CDR2 is FQNEAQ. The CDR3 is made up of 15 amino acids. The clonotype originates from a human donor in good health (CMV status not recorded). Some clones in this sample may be carry-over from other donors' samples. Sequenced: PBMCs. The J gene is TRBJ2-1, the V gene TRBV7-8; 9 bases map to TRBD2. CDR3 sequence: CASSLGGGAMDEQFL. The CDR3 DNA sequence: TGTGCCAGCAGCTTAGGCGGGGGGGCCATGGATGAGCAGTTCTTA.